This paragraph covers one T cell receptor beta chain sequence. Antigen: not known. J was trimmed by 11 bases and V by 5 bases; bases with no gene match: 9. Per the germline V gene, CDR1 is LGHNA and CDR2 is YNFKEQ. This CDR3 is built from 13 residues. In terms of origin and age, donors were healthy Caucasian individuals from Russia aged about 6 to 90. This entry belongs to a study of blood T cells in healthy people across ages. Study-wide results and limits: Observed TCR beta diversity showed a strong correlation with the percentage of naive T cells as measured by flow cytometry. Older individuals had lower TCR beta diversity per million T cells (the decline was roughly linear). From one million sequenced T cells, diversity estimates were lower bounds.

Combining a sample-barcoded 5' primer with a J-beta primer mix, a second PCR ran for about 7 to 11 cycles. MiXCR, run by TCRdb on the 5' RACE reads, gives a single entry per CDR3 protein. Among hundreds of thousands of distinct CDR3 sequences, roughly 34% were seen once, and the ten largest hold roughly 13%. The chain combines TRBV4-2 with TRBJ2-5; TRBD1 agrees at 9 bases. Sequencing was carried out using blood. This TCR was sampled from a young man in good health. The CDR3 reads CASSRDRDREQYF. The CDR3 region has the DNA TGTGCCAGCAGCAGAGACCGGGACAGGGAGCAGTACTTC.